Listed below are T cell receptor beta chains from one sample, sequenced in a study of CD8+ T cells in alopecia areata. The protocol was immunoSEQ multiplex PCR, while the TCRdb copy is restricted to in-frame clones and leaves out a portion. The data contain 100,000 to 120,000 clones, almost 60% of them singletons. The sequencing sample was made of CD8+ T cells sorted from blood. The receptors derive from a human donor in good health. The CDR3 runs from the conserved cysteine through the conserved F or W. Fields, in order: J gene, clone size, V gene, D gene, CDR3 DNA, CDR3 protein. A D gene is named only where the DNA matches it firmly. A clone size is listed for some rows: how often the clone was seen (once, few, many), or a class if it is expanded.

>TRBJ2-3|few|TRBV28|NA
TGTGCCAGCAGTTCTCGCGGGATCCGCGCAGATACGCAGTATTTT
CASSSRGIRADTQYF
>TRBJ2-5|NA|TRBV28|TRBD1
TGTGCCAGCAGTCCCCCGACAGGGGGCGAAGAGACCCAGTACTTC
CASSPPTGGEETQYF
>TRBJ2-3|few|TRBV28|NA
TGTGCCAGCAGTTTATTGGGGACTGGCACAGATACGCAGTATTTT
CASSLLGTGTDTQYF
>TRBJ2-3|few|TRBV7-2|NA
TGTGCCAGCAGCTTAATAGGATCGACAGATACGCAGTATTTT
CASSLIGSTDTQYF
>TRBJ2-4|NA|TRBV2|TRBD1
TGTGCCAGCAGCCCCCGGGACAGGGGGCGTTGGAAAAACATTCAGTACTTC
CASSPRDRGRWKNIQYF
>TRBJ2-7|NA|TRBV2|TRBD2
TGTGCCAGCAGTGAGGCACTAGCGGGGGGAAAGCATGCTTACGAGCAGTACTTC
CASSEALAGGKHAYEQYF
>TRBJ1-4|NA|TRBV5-6|NA
TGTGCCAGCAGCTTCGGGGAATTTGAAAAACTGTTTTTT
CASSFGEFEKLFF
>TRBJ1-1|NA|TRBV4-1|NA
TGCGCCAGCAGCCCCAAATACGGGGGTGGTACTGAAGCTTTCTTT
CASSPKYGGGTEAFF
>TRBJ1-5|NA|TRBV2|TRBD1
TGTGCCAGCAGCCCCGGGACAGGGACTCAGCCCCAGCATTTT
CASSPGTGTQPQHF
>TRBJ2-2|NA|TRBV29-1|NA
TGCAGCGTCAGGGGTCCGAACACCGGGGAGCTGTTTTTT
CSVRGPNTGELFF
>TRBJ2-1|NA|TRBV9|TRBD1
TGTGCCAGCAGCGCCGGGACAGGGGCAGATGAGCAGTTCTTC
CASSAGTGADEQFF
>TRBJ1-5|NA|TRBV28|NA
TGTGCCAGCAATCTGTGGAGATTACACAATCAGCCCCAGCATTTT
CASNLWRLHNQPQHF
>TRBJ1-3|NA|TRBV7-2|TRBD1
TGTGCCAGCAGCTCCCGGGACAGAGGAAACACCATATATTTT
CASSSRDRGNTIYF
>TRBJ2-3|NA|TRBV11-2|NA
TGTGCCAGCAGCTTTGCCGCAGATACGCAGTATTTT
CASSFAADTQYF
>TRBJ1-1|NA|TRBV29-1|TRBD1
TGCAGCGTTGGGACAGGGGCGTTCATGAACACTGAAGCTTTCTTT
CSVGTGAFMNTEAFF
>TRBJ2-7|once|TRBV23-1|NA
TGCGCCAGCAACCAAGGGGGGGCTTGTCAAGAGCAGTACTTC
CASNQGGACQEQYF
>TRBJ2-5|few|TRBV10-3|TRBD1
TGTGCCATCAGCGACGGACAGGGGGCACGGGAGACCCAGTACTTC
CAISDGQGARETQYF
>TRBJ2-6|NA|TRBV9|TRBD1
TGTGCCAGCAGCGTGAGGGACAGTTACTCTGGGGCCAACGTCCTGACTTTC
CASSVRDSYSGANVLTF
>TRBJ2-3|few|TRBV27|NA
TGTGCCAGCAGTCCCCTCGGCGGAGCCGCCCTCACAGATACGCAGTATTTT
CASSPLGGAALTDTQYF
>TRBJ2-2|few|TRBV12-1|NA
TGTGCCAGCAGTGACGCTAGCTTAGGAGACGTCGACACCGGGGAGCTGTTTTTT
CASSDASLGDVDTGELFF
>TRBJ2-3|few|TRBV5-6|TRBD1
TGTGCCAGCAGCCCGGGACAGGGAGGAGATACGCAGTATTTT
CASSPGQGGDTQYF
>TRBJ2-1|NA|TRBV15|NA
TGTGCCGTGAGCCTCGAGAGCAATGAGCAGTTCTTC
CAVSLESNEQFF
>TRBJ1-2|NA|TRBV28|NA
TGTGCCGAAGGGGGTTGGTATGGCTACACCTTC
CAEGGWYGYTF
>TRBJ2-3|NA|TRBV13|NA
TGTGCCAGCAGCTTAGGCGCGGTATATGAAGGACAGCAGTATTTT
CASSLGAVYEGQQYF
>TRBJ2-3|NA|TRBV13|NA
TGTGCCAGCACCGACAGGTCGGGGGGCACAGATACGCAGTATTTT
CASTDRSGGTDTQYF
>TRBJ1-5|NA|TRBV6-6|NA
TGTGCCAGCAGCCTCGTGGGTCGGGGATGGGACCAGCCCCAGCATTTT
CASSLVGRGWDQPQHF
>TRBJ2-7|NA|TRBV28|NA
TGTGCCAGCAGTTTATCCCCAATATTGCACCCCTACGAGCAGTACTTC
CASSLSPILHPYEQYF